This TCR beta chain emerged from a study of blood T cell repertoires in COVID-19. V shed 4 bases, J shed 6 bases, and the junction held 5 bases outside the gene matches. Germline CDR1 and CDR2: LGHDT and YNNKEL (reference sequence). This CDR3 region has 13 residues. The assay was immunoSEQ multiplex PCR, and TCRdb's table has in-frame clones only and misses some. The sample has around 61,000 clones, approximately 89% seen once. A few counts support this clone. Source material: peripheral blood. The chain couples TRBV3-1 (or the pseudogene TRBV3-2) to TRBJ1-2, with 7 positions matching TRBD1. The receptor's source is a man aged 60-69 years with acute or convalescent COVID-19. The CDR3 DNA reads TGTGCCAGCAGCCCCACAGGGGAGCATGGCTACACCTTC. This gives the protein CASSPTGEHGYTF.